This TCR beta chain derives from a study of blood T cell repertoires in COVID-19 (dated by TCRdb to the early 2020s). For the study in its entirety: Samples from collaborators originated in the United States, Italy and Spain and spanned both the acute and convalescent phases of COVID-19. The prospective study material was composed of cDNA or gDNA derived from T cells, B-cell-depleted T cells, or PBMCs. The dataset comprised deeply sampled blood TCRbeta repertoires from subjects exposed to, actively infected with, or recovered from COVID-19. The repertoires were released in a freely available public database meant as a resource for research on the immune response to SARS-CoV-2. Samples came from the ongoing ImmuneRACE study (first 160 participants) plus 1,254 subjects from 6 global collaborators. A de-identified subject ID, COVID-19 status, age in years and sex were almost always included in the sample metadata. Where available, HLA class I and class II types were obtained from metadata supplied by the sample provider rather than from assay-based typing. Study-wide conclusions, independent of this receptor: The amount of clinical and demographic metadata varied by source and participant and was provided uncurated.

Each collaborating institution followed its own protocols to collect whole blood in K2EDTA tubes. For TCRbeta analysis, collaborators shipped samples in one of three forms: frozen whole blood, isolated PBMCs, or DNA extracted from either of those sample types. Based on the germline V gene, the CDR1 and CDR2 sequences are SGHAT and FQNNGV. V loses 3 bases, J loses 0 bases, and the germline ends lie 3 bases apart. Inclusive of the bounding cysteine and phenylalanine, the CDR3 is 14 residues long. Left in the record is the CDR3 DNA by itself, 42 bases read in frame from the first base. The immunoSEQ Assay, a bias-controlled multiplex PCR, was used to amplify TCRbeta CDR3 regions from genomic DNA. Regarding the original processing steps: Nucleated cell counts per sample were estimated from amplification of reference gene primers within the assay. To quantify the absolute abundance of each unique TCRbeta CDR3 rearrangement, sequence reads were collapsed and filtered. For each sample, productive Simpson clonality was calculated by taking the square root of Simpson's diversity index across productive rearrangements. TCRdb re-hosts the immuneACCESS table, in-frame sequences only. Its copies lack some clones; in the studies checked, an unresolved V gene accounts for under half of them, and the cause for the rest is not known. Clone size and V and J calls were adopted from that table, with D and trimming inferred from the DNA. Present in this sample are more than 100,000 clones, around 87% of which were seen just once. Of the sample, 2% to 3% is held by the ten largest clones.

A remark on this clone: Which antigen it targets is not known. The input lacks base qualities; no much larger clone sits a single base away.

This TCR came from a man aged 45 to 65 with active COVID-19. Sequenced: peripheral blood. The rearrangement joined TRBV11-2 to TRBJ1-6, with no reliable assignment of the D segment. The DNA sequence is TGTGCCAGCAGCTTCGGCTCCTATAATTCACCCCTCCACTTT. It translates to CASSFGSYNSPLHF.